This T cell receptor (beta chain) was found in a study of blood T cell repertoires in COVID-19. Study at large: Sources were T cells, B-cell-depleted T cells, or PBMCs; the material itself was cDNA or gDNA.

The CDR3 sequence is 14 residues long. CDR1 MDHEN and CDR2 SYDVKM come from the germline V gene. Trimming took 5 bases from V and 2 from J, leaving 13 bases between them. TCRdb keeps only in-frame clones here, not all; method: immunoSEQ multiplex PCR. This sample has fewer than 75,000 clones; over 90% occur once, and the top ten carry under 5.5%. Sequenced sample: peripheral blood. The receptor comes from a man aged 50-60 years with active COVID-19. The rearrangement uses TRBV28 and TRBJ2-7, with unresolved D. CDR3 in DNA: TGTGCCAGCAGTAGAGGTGGGTCGGCCTACGAGCAGTACTTC. It encodes CASSRGGSAYEQYF.